This T cell receptor beta chain comes out of a study of blood T cell repertoires in COVID-19. Trimming took off 4 bases at V and 3 bases at J, with 16 bases between the two ends. The CDR3 spans 16 residues. Germline V CDR1 and CDR2: SGHTA, FQGNSA. The method was immunoSEQ multiplex PCR; TCRdb's version includes in-frame clones alone and lacks a portion of them. The table includes 200,000 to 250,000 clones, more than 75% detected once. This clone occurred once. The clonotype was recovered from a human donor in a cohort sampled during active COVID-19. Specimen: peripheral blood. V usage is TRBV7-2 and J usage is TRBJ1-3, with a tentative D call TRBD1 (6 bases). CDR3 residues: CASSSRGGVSGNTIYF. Here the CDR3 DNA reads TGTGCCAGCAGCTCCAGGGGAGGGGTCAGTGGAAACACCATATATTTT.